What follows are 29 T cell receptor beta chains derived from one specimen sequenced in a study of blood T cell repertoires in COVID-19. Sequenced by immunoSEQ multiplex PCR; TCRdb stores in-frame clones only, minus some. The sample contains roughly 380,000 clones, roughly 85% of which appear only once. Sequencing used peripheral blood. The receptors derive from a woman in her late teens or twenties with acute or convalescent COVID-19.

The V gene is TRBV19, the J gene TRBJ2-5; 10 bases line up with TRBD2. The germline V gene has CDR1 LNHDA and CDR2 SQIVND (reference sequence). The CDR3 has 17 amino acids. V dropped 1 base and J dropped 5; count of bases not matched to a gene: 10. The CDR3 bases are TGTGCCAGTAGTATAGTTTACCCTAGCGGGAGTGGGGAGACCCAGTACTTC. Translating it yields CASSIVYPSGSGETQYF.

CDR3 nucleotide sequence: TGTGCCAGCAGTGAATATAATAGCGGGTACAATGAGCAGTTCTTC. It codes for CASSEYNSGYNEQFF. The chain has TRBV25-1 and TRBJ2-1, with 7 bases aligning to TRBD2. CDR3 size: 15 residues. The junction had 3 bases not matched to a gene; V was cut back by 0 bases and J by 4 bases. Germline loops: CDR1 MGHDK, CDR2 SYGVNS. The whole variable domain, filled in from reference TRBV25-1 and TRBJ2-1, reads EADIYQTPRYLVIGTGKKITLECSQTMGHDKMYWYQQDPGMELHLIHYSYGVNSTEKGDLSSESTVSRIRTEHFPLTLESARPSHTSQYLCASSEYNSGYNEQFFGPGTRLTVL.

This clone was seen more than once but under ten times. The identical CDR3 is also encoded by other nucleotide sequences in the sample. The chain employs TRBV27 and TRBJ1-1; D is uncertain. Germline lookup yields CDR1 MNHEY and CDR2 SMNVEV (reference sequence). The CDR3 is 14 amino acids. V lost 2 bases to trimming and J lost 5 bases, with 12 bases between them. CDR3: CASSLRGPETEAFF. CDR3 nucleotide sequence: TGTGCCAGCAGTTTAAGAGGTCCCGAGACTGAAGCTTTCTTT.

The V call is TRBV5-1, the J call TRBJ2-5; maybe TRBD1 (6 bases). Per the germline V gene, CDR1 is SGHRS and CDR2 is YFSETQ. CDR3 length: 15 residues. Trimming stripped 3 bases from V and 2 bases from J, with 14 bases between. CDR3 DNA: TGCGCCAGCAGCTCCACAGGGTCTAAACAAGAGACCCAGTACTTC. Amino acids: CASSSTGSKQETQYF. Full variable domain (outside the CDR3, taken from reference TRBV5-1 and TRBJ2-5): KAGVTQTPRYLIKTRGQQVTLSCSPISGHRSVSWYQQTPGQGLQFLFEYFSETQRNKGNFPGRFSGRQFSNSRSEMNVSTLELGDSALYLCASSSTGSKQETQYFGPGTRLLVL.

A single count supports this clone. V is TRBV14 and J is TRBJ1-2, with D perhaps TRBD1 (5 bases). Germline loops: CDR1 SGHDN, CDR2 FVKESK. The CDR3 is 13 amino acids. Trimming stripped 1 base from V and 11 bases from J, with 14 bases between. The CDR3 DNA follows: TGTGCCAGCAGCCAAGTAGGAACTGGGGCTTACACCTTC. It specifies CASSQVGTGAYTF.

The chain combines TRBV11-3 with TRBJ2-3; 14 bases fit TRBD2. The CDR3 has 16 amino acids. V dropped 5 bases and J dropped 4; count of bases not matched to a gene: 5. Germline V gives CDR1 SGHNT, CDR2 YENEEA. The CDR3 DNA sequence: TGTGCCAGCAGCGTCGGGACTAGCGGGAGATCAGATACGCAGTATTTT. Translation: CASSVGTSGRSDTQYF.

J is TRBJ1-3 and V is TRBV18; D is unclear. The CDR3 sequence is 15 residues long. The V gene lost 5 bases and the J gene lost 0 bases, with 11 bases spanning the gap. Germline values: CDR1 KGHSH, CDR2 LQKENI. CDR3 sequence reads: CASSSSRSSGNTIYF. As DNA, the CDR3 is TGTGCCAGCTCATCCAGTCGGAGCTCTGGAAACACCATATATTTT.

The rearrangement uses TRBV7-9 and TRBJ2-1, with 14 bases lining up with TRBD2. The CDR3 is 15 residues long. J gave up 9 bases and V 4 bases, and 5 bases lay outside the gene matches. CDR1 SEHNR and CDR2 FQNEAQ come from the germline V gene (reference sequence). The CDR3 DNA is TGTGCCAGCAGCTCGGGACTAGCGGGAGTATTTGAGCAGTTCTTC. This encodes CASSSGLAGVFEQFF. Looking up the rest from reference TRBV7-9 and TRBJ2-1 gives the full variable domain: DTGVSQNPRHKITKRGQNVTFRCDPISEHNRLYWYRQTLGQGPEFLTYFQNEAQLEKSRLLSDRFSAERPKGSFSTLEIQRTEQGDSAMYLCASSSGLAGVFEQFFGPGTRLTVL.

The rearrangement joins TRBV30 to TRBJ1-2, with TRBD1 matching 9 bases. CDR3 size: 13 residues. The germline CDR1 and CDR2 sequences are GTSNPN and SVGIG (reference sequence). V was clipped by 4 bases and J by 5 bases; unmatched bases: 5. The DNA of the CDR3 is TGTGCCTGGAACTGGGGACAGGGATATGGCTACACCTTC. Translating it yields CAWNWGQGYGYTF.

The gene calls are TRBV19 and TRBJ1-5; 9 bases align to TRBD1. The junction had 3 bases not matched to a gene; V was cut back by 6 bases and J by 3 bases. The CDR3 covers 14 residues. The germline V gene encodes CDR1 LNHDA and CDR2 SQIVND (reference sequence). CDR3 region: CASRDRGLNQPQHF. As DNA, the CDR3 is TGTGCCAGTAGGGACAGGGGACTCAATCAGCCCCAGCATTTT.

The chain is built from TRBV12-1 and TRBJ1-1; the D call TRBD1 from the table was never checked on the DNA. TRBV12-1 is an annotated pseudogene. The CDR3 length is 17 residues. Here the CDR3 DNA reads TGTGCCAGCAGCCTTATTACCGGGACAGGGCGACACACTGAAGCTTTCTTT. Translation: CASSLITGTGRHTEAFF.

V gene TRBV30 combines with J gene TRBJ2-2; 9 bases map to TRBD1. Per the germline V gene, CDR1 is GTSNPN and CDR2 is SVGIG (reference sequence). V dropped 2 bases and J dropped 0; count of bases not matched to a gene: 13. The CDR3 consists of 19 residues. This CDR3 is CAWSPDRGDDSANTGELFF. The DNA for the CDR3 is TGTGCCTGGAGTCCGGACAGGGGTGATGATAGCGCGAACACCGGGGAGCTGTTTTTT.

This clone was counted a few times. The V gene is TRBV2, the J gene TRBJ1-2; unclear D gene. CDR1 is SNHLY and CDR2 is FYNNEI in the germline V gene. With 6 bases removed from V and 0 bases from J, the gap between germline ends came to 11 bases. The CDR3 length is 14 residues. CDR3 loop: CASRRVTANYGYTF. CDR3 nucleotide sequence: TGTGCCAGCAGGCGAGTAACAGCTAACTATGGCTACACCTTC.

J is TRBJ2-7 and V is TRBV5-4; D gene ambiguous. The germline CDR1 and CDR2 sequences are SGHNT and YYREEE (reference sequence). Trimming cost V 2 bases and J 0 bases, with 6 bases left between them. The CDR3 is made up of 13 amino acids. The CDR3 loop reads CASSLKSSYEQYF. For the CDR3, the DNA is TGTGCCAGCAGCTTAAAGAGCTCCTACGAGCAGTACTTC.

The rearrangement links TRBV13 to TRBJ2-7; 14 bases line up with TRBD2. In germline, CDR1 is PRHDT, CDR2 FYEKMQ (reference sequence). The V segment lost 5 bases and the J segment 1 base; nucleotides outside the gene matches: 7. The CDR3 loop spans 17 amino acids. CDR3 bases: TGTGCCAGCAGCCCAGGACTAGCGGGAGGTCCGTCCTACGAGCAGTACTTC. Its protein product is CASSPGLAGGPSYEQYF. The full variable domain, completed using reference TRBV13 and TRBJ2-7, is AAGVIQSPRHLIKEKRETATLKCYPIPRHDTVYWYQQGPGQDPQFLISFYEKMQSDKGSIPDRFSAQQFSDYHSELNMSSLELGDSALYFCASSPGLAGGPSYEQYFGPGTRLTVT.

The chain recombines TRBV9 with TRBJ2-5; 11 bases are shared with TRBD1. Germline V gene lookup returns CDR1 SGDLS and CDR2 YYNGEE. The CDR3 length is 16 residues. J was trimmed by 1 base and V by 2 bases; bases with no gene match: 4. CDR3 loop: CASSVGGTGGQETQYF. For the CDR3, the DNA is TGTGCCAGCAGCGTTGGGGGGACAGGGGGCCAAGAGACCCAGTACTTC.

This rearrangement joins TRBV28 to TRBJ1-5; TRBD1 agrees at 10 bases. V gave up 5 bases and J gave up 0 bases; unmatched junction bases: 16. CDR1 and CDR2 from the germline V gene are MDHEN and SYDVKM. The CDR3 loop spans 20 amino acids. The CDR3 spells CASSTTDRGVLSYSNQPQHF. The CDR3 DNA reads TGTGCCAGCAGTACCACGGACAGGGGGGTCCTTTCTTATAGCAATCAGCCCCAGCATTTT.

This chain joins TRBV7-2 and TRBJ2-7, with a possible D match to TRBD2 (5 bases). CDR1 and CDR2 (germline): SGHTA, FQGNSA. V was clipped by 3 bases and J by 4 bases, with 16 bases between them. This CDR3 is 15 amino acids long. In nucleotides, the CDR3 is TGTGCCAGCAGCTTTAGATCCCGCTCGGGATACGAGCAGTACTTC. Protein product: CASSFRSRSGYEQYF.

This clone was detected once. The V gene is TRBV5-4, the J gene TRBJ1-5; TRBD1 agrees at 7 bases. Germline CDR1 is SGHNT and CDR2 is YYREEE (reference sequence). J lost 5 bases, V lost 3 bases, and 5 bases had no gene match. The CDR3 covers 14 residues. For the CDR3, the DNA is TGTGCCAGCAGCTCTAACCAGGGGGATCAGCCCCAGCATTTT. Its translation: CASSSNQGDQPQHF.

The CDR3 is CASSLFERRSYEQYF. Written as DNA, the CDR3 is TGTGCCAGCAGCTTGTTTGAGCGACGCTCCTACGAGCAGTACTTC. The chain carries TRBV5-4 and TRBJ2-7; D is undetermined. The CDR3 consists of 15 residues. V dropped 1 base and J dropped 0 bases, with 11 bases sitting between them. The V gene's germline CDR1 is SGHNT and CDR2 YYREEE (reference sequence).

The V and J genes are TRBV7-8 and TRBJ2-7, with D possibly being TRBD2 (6 bases). The length of the CDR3 is 14 residues. The germline V gene encodes CDR1 SGHVS and CDR2 FQNEAQ. Trimming removed 6 bases at V and 7 bases at J, with 19 bases between. CDR3 DNA sequence: TGTGCCAGCAGTGATGGGAGCGGGTCCCGGGAGCAGTACTTC. It translates to CASSDGSGSREQYF.

This chain uses TRBV6-4 with TRBJ1-2; D is undetermined. Germline V lookup: CDR1 MRHNA, CDR2 SNTAGT. Trimming cost V 3 bases and J 4 bases, with 9 bases left between them. The CDR3 spans 13 residues. CDR3 coding DNA: TGTGCCAGCAGTGAGGGCCCTTCCTATGGCTACACCTTC. Translating it yields CASSEGPSYGYTF.

The V gene is TRBV5-1, the J gene TRBJ1-1; no definite D call. The CDR3 is 14 amino acids. V lost 0 bases to trimming and J lost 1 base, with 7 bases between them. Germline V gene sequence: CDR1 SGHRS, CDR2 YFSETQ. CDR3 nucleotides: TGCGCCAGCAGCTTGGGTCAGAAGAACACTGAAGCTTTCTTT. This codes for CASSLGQKNTEAFF.

This clone showed up just a few times. This CDR3 is CASSEMRLADYEQYF. The CDR3 DNA reads TGTGCCAGCAGTGAAATGAGACTAGCGGATTACGAGCAGTACTTC. This chain joins TRBV2 and TRBJ2-7; TRBD2 agrees at 9 bases. J was trimmed by 4 bases and V by 2 bases; bases with no gene match: 6. The CDR3 is made up of 15 amino acids. Germline V gene sequence: CDR1 SNHLY, CDR2 FYNNEI.

CDR3 DNA: TGTGCCAGCAGTTACTCGCCCCTAGCGGGTCCCAGCTCCTACGAGCAGTACTTC. Translated, it gives CASSYSPLAGPSSYEQYF. The genes are TRBV6-7 and TRBJ2-7; 8 bases map to TRBD2. TRBV6-7 is reported as an ORF; its role is uncertain. CDR3 size: 18 residues. V dropped 0 bases and J dropped 0; count of bases not matched to a gene: 10.

The CDR3 here is CATSRGGTGGNEQFF. CDR3 nucleotide sequence: TGTGCCACCAGCAGAGGGGGGACAGGGGGCAATGAGCAGTTCTTC. This chain links TRBV15 with TRBJ2-1, with 11 positions matching TRBD1. J gave up 6 bases and V 1 base, and 2 bases lay outside the gene matches. Germline values: CDR1 LNHNV, CDR2 YYDKDF (reference sequence). The CDR3 covers 15 residues.

This clone was found once. The gene calls are TRBV27 and TRBJ2-1; a weak D match, TRBD2 (7 bases). V lost 2 bases and J lost 3, with 11 bases in between. CDR1 and CDR2 from the germline V gene are MNHEY and SMNVEV (reference sequence). This CDR3 spans 15 amino acids. DNA of the CDR3: TGTGCCAGCAGTTTACGGGGGGCGGGCTACAATGAGCAGTTCTTC. Translation gives CASSLRGAGYNEQFF.

The chain recombines TRBV7-3 with TRBJ2-7; D not certain. V dropped 0 bases and J dropped 0 bases, with 12 bases sitting between them. The CDR3 has 16 residues. Germline CDR1 is SGHTA and CDR2 is FQGTGA. DNA for the CDR3: TGTGCCAGCAGCTTAACGAGGAGCGTGAGCTCCTACGAGCAGTACTTC. Translating gives CASSLTRSVSSYEQYF.

This sequence joins TRBV7-9 and TRBJ2-7; TRBD1 agrees at 10 bases. The V segment lost 3 bases and the J segment 5 bases; nucleotides outside the gene matches: 4. The germline CDR1 and CDR2 sequences are SEHNR and FQNEAQ (reference sequence). This CDR3 comprises 14 residues. CDR3 sequence reads: CASSLGTGDHEQYF. In DNA, the CDR3 is TGTGCCAGCAGCTTGGGGACAGGGGACCACGAGCAGTACTTC.